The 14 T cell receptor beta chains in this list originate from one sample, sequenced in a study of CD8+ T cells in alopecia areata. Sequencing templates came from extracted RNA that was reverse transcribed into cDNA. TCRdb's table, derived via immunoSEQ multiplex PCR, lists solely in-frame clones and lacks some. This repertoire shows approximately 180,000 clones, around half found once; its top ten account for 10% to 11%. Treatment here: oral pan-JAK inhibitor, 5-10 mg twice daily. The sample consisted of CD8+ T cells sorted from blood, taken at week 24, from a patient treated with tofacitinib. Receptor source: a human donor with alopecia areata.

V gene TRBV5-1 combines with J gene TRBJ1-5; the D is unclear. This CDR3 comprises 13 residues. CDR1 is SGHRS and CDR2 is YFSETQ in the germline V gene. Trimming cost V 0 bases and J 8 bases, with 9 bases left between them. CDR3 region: CASSLAHGEPQHF. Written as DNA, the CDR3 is TGCGCCAGCAGCTTGGCGCACGGAGAGCCCCAGCATTTT.

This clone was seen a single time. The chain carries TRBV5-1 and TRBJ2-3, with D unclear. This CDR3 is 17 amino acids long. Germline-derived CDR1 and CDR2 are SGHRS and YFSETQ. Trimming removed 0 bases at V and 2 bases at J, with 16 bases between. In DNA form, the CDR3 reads TGCGCCAGCAGCTTGGTTGGCCCCGGTGATCTCACAGATACGCAGTATTTT. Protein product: CASSLVGPGDLTDTQYF.

CDR3 DNA: TGTGCCAGCAGTTACCGGGAGGGGGTGAAGCCCCAGCATTTT. Translated: CASSYREGVKPQHF. The rearrangement links TRBV6-5 to TRBJ1-5, with TRBD1 as a possible D gene (6 bases). Germline lookup yields CDR1 MNHEY and CDR2 SVGAGI. Trimming took 2 bases from V and 8 from J, leaving 13 bases between them. CDR3 length: 14 residues.

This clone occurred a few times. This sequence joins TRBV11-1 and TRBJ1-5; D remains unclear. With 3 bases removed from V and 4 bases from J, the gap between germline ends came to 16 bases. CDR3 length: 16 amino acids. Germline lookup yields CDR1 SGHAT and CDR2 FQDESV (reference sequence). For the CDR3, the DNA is TGTGCCAGCAGCTTTTTCTTTGCTCTCCAAAATCAGCCCCAGCATTTT. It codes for CASSFFFALQNQPQHF.

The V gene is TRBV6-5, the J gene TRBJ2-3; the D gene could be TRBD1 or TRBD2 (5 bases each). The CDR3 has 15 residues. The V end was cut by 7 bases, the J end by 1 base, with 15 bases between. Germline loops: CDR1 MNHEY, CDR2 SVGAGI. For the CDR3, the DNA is TGTGCCAGCAACCCCACGCAGGGACGCACAGATACGCAGTATTTT. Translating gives CASNPTQGRTDTQYF.

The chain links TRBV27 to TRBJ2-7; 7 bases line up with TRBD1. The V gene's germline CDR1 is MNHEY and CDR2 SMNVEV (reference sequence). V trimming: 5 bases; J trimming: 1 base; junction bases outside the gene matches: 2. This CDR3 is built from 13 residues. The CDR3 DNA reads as TGTGCCAGCAGTCAGACAGGGTCCTACGAGCAGTACTTC. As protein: CASSQTGSYEQYF.

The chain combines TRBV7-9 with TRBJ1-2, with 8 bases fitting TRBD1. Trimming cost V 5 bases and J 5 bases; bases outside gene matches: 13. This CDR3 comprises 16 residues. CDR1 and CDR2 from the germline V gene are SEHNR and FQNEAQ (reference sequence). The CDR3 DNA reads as TGTGCCAGCAGCGGGACAGGACAACTCCAACTTTATGGCTACACCTTC. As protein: CASSGTGQLQLYGYTF.

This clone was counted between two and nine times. DNA for the CDR3: TGCAGCGTTAAGGACAGCTCTTATGGCTACACCTTC. It specifies CSVKDSSYGYTF. This rearrangement joins TRBV29-1 to TRBJ1-2, with TRBD1 as a possible D gene (6 bases). V shed 5 bases and J shed 5 bases, with 12 bases lying between them. Germline values: CDR1 SQVTM, CDR2 ANQGSEA. The CDR3 length is 12 residues.

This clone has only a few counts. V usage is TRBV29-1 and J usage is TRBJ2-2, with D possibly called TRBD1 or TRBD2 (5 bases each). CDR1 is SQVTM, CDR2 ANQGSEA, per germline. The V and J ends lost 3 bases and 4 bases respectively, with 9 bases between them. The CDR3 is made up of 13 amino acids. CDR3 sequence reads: CSVEDTSTGELFF. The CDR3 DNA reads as TGCAGCGTTGAGGACACTAGCACCGGGGAGCTGTTTTTT.

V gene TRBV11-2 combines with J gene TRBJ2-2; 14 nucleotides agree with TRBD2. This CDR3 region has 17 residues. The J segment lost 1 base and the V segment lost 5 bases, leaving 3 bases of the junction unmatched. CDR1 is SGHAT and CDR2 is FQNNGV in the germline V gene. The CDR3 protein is CASSGTSGGGNTGELFF. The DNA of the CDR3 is TGTGCCAGCAGCGGGACTAGCGGGGGCGGGAACACCGGGGAGCTGTTTTTT. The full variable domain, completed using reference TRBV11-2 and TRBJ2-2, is EAGVAQSPRYKIIEKRQSVAFWCNPISGHATLYWYQQILGQGPKLLIQFQNNGVVDDSQLPKDRFSAERLKGVDSTLKIQPAKLEDSAVYLCASSGTSGGGNTGELFFGEGSRLTVL.

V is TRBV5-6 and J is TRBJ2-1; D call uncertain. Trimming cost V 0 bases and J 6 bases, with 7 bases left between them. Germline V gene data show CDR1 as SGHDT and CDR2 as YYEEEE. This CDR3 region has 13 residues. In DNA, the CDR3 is TGTGCCAGCAGCTTGGCCGTAAGCAATGAGCAGTTCTTC. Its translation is CASSLAVSNEQFF.

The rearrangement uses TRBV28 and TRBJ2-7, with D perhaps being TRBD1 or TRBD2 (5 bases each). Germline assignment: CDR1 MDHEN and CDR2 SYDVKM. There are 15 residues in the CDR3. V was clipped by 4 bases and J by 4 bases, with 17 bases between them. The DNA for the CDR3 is TGTGCCAGCAGTTCCCCCCGAAGGGACCGATACGAGCAGTACTTC. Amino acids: CASSSPRRDRYEQYF. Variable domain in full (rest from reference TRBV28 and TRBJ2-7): DVKVTQSSRYLVKRTGEKVFLECVQDMDHENMFWYRQDPGLGLRLIYFSYDVKMKEKGDIPEGYSVSREKKERFSLILESASTNQTSMYLCASSSPRRDRYEQYFGPGTRLTVT.

CDR3 bases: TGTGCCAGCAGTCGGCCAGGGCTAAATGAAAAACTGTTTTTT. Translation: CASSRPGLNEKLFF. The chain carries TRBV27 and TRBJ1-4; TRBD1 is a possible D gene (5 bases). The CDR3 spans 14 residues. Germline CDR1 and CDR2: MNHEY and SMNVEV (reference sequence). V gave up 5 bases and J gave up 5 bases, with 12 bases separating them.

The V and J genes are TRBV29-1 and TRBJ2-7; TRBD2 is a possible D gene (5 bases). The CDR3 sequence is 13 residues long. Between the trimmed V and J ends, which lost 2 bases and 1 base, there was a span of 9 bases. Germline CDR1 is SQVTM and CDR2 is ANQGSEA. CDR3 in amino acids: CSVETRDSYEQYF. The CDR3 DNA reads TGCAGCGTTGAAACCCGGGATTCCTACGAGCAGTACTTC.